These 26 T cell receptor beta chains originate from one sample sequenced in a study of T cell changes during pregnancy in multiple sclerosis. Data came from immunoSEQ multiplex PCR; TCRdb stores just in-frame clones and leaves some out. The sample has approximately 100,000 clones, more than 80% seen once. Sequencing used peripheral blood, obtained in the second trimester of pregnancy. These receptors all stem from a female donor with multiple sclerosis, enrolled in a pregnancy study.

The chain is built from TRBV28 and TRBJ1-5; unclear D gene. Looked up from germline, CDR1 is MDHEN and CDR2 is SYDVKM. The CDR3 loop spans 14 amino acids. The V gene lost 3 bases and the J gene lost 5 bases, with 11 bases spanning the gap. The CDR3, as DNA: TGTGCCAGCAGTTTGGGCGGGAATCATCAGCCCCAGCATTTT. Translating gives CASSLGGNHQPQHF. The full variable domain, in which reference TRBV28 and TRBJ1-5 provide the parts outside the CDR3, is DVKVTQSSRYLVKRTGEKVFLECVQDMDHENMFWYRQDPGLGLRLIYFSYDVKMKEKGDIPEGYSVSREKKERFSLILESASTNQTSMYLCASSLGGNHQPQHFGDGTRLSIL.

The V and J genes are TRBV6-5 and TRBJ1-4, with a tentative D call TRBD1 (6 bases). Germline V lookup: CDR1 MNHEY, CDR2 SVGAGI. Trimming shortened V by 2 bases and J by 5 bases, and 15 bases separated the two germline ends. The CDR3 is 16 amino acids. CDR3 amino acids: CASSYSSPGVNEKLFF. The DNA of the CDR3 is TGTGCCAGCAGTTACAGCTCGCCAGGGGTCAATGAAAAACTGTTTTTT.

This chain uses TRBV27 with TRBJ2-3, with 7 bases aligning to TRBD1. The junction had 6 bases not matched to a gene; V was cut back by 4 bases and J by 2 bases. In germline, CDR1 is MNHEY, CDR2 SMNVEV (reference sequence). This CDR3 is 15 amino acids long. Here the CDR3 DNA reads TGTGCCAGCAGTTCCTCGGACAGGCCCACAGATACGCAGTATTTT. It encodes CASSSSDRPTDTQYF.

This clone has only one observation. The chain couples TRBV27 to TRBJ2-5, with D perhaps matching TRBD1 (5 bases). V was pared by 0 bases and J by 2 bases, with 10 bases between. CDR3 length: 15 amino acids. Germline CDR1 reads MNHEY; CDR2 reads SMNVEV (reference sequence). As DNA, the CDR3 is TGTGCCAGCAGTTTATCGTGGCAGGGACAAGAGACCCAGTACTTC. Translated, it gives CASSLSWQGQETQYF.

This chain uses TRBV9 with TRBJ1-4, with 10 bases matching TRBD1. Losses at the gene ends were 2 bases for V and 15 bases for J; bases not matched to a gene: 13. Germline V gene lookup returns CDR1 SGDLS and CDR2 YYNGEE. The CDR3 consists of 15 residues. CDR3 protein: CASSVSGTGAENLFF. The CDR3 DNA reads as TGTGCCAGCAGCGTCTCCGGGACAGGGGCGGAAAACTTGTTTTTT.

In this sample, this clone turned up once. Germline and junction disagree at one end, which may indicate a read error. This chain links TRBV30 with TRBJ2-1; 7 nucleotides agree with TRBD2. The V gene's germline CDR1 is GTSNPN and CDR2 SVGIG (reference sequence). This CDR3 has 14 amino acids. CDR3 amino acids: CAWRGLAAYNEQFF. The CDR3 region has the DNA TGTGCATGGAGGGGTCTAGCGGCATACAATGAGCAGTTCTTC. Full variable domain (outside the CDR3, taken from reference TRBV30 and TRBJ2-1): SQTIHQWPATLVQPVGSPLSLECTVEGTSNPNLYWYRQAAGRGLQLLFYSVGIGQISSEVPQNLSASRPQDRQFILSSKKLLLSDSGFYLCAWRGLAAYNEQFFGPGTRLTVL.

This clone appeared a single time. This chain uses TRBV6-1 with TRBJ1-1, with D hard to call. The ends were cut back, 4 bases at V and 1 base at J, with 19 bases in the middle. The CDR3 spans 17 residues. Germline V gene sequence: CDR1 MNHNS, CDR2 SASEGT. CDR3 amino acids: CASSGWRTTLGNTEAFF. Here the CDR3 DNA reads TGTGCCAGCAGTGGATGGAGGACGACGCTGGGGAACACTGAAGCTTTCTTT.

The gene calls are TRBV5-1 and TRBJ1-3; a possible D gene is TRBD1 (5 bases). The CDR3 contains 15 residues. V was shortened by 0 bases and J by 2 bases, with 9 bases between the two germline ends. CDR1 is SGHRS and CDR2 is YFSETQ in the germline V gene. The CDR3 protein is CASSLAMGPGNTIYF. In nucleotides, the CDR3 is TGCGCCAGCAGCTTGGCCATGGGGCCTGGAAACACCATATATTTT. The variable domain in full, with the rest retrieved from reference TRBV5-1 and TRBJ1-3, is KAGVTQTPRYLIKTRGQQVTLSCSPISGHRSVSWYQQTPGQGLQFLFEYFSETQRNKGNFPGRFSGRQFSNSRSEMNVSTLELGDSALYLCASSLAMGPGNTIYFGEGSWLTVV.

The chain recombines TRBV6-5 with TRBJ2-2; D perhaps matches TRBD2 (7 bases). V shed 2 bases and J shed 5 bases, with 15 bases lying between them. Germline V gene data show CDR1 as MNHEY and CDR2 as SVGAGI. The CDR3 sequence is 16 residues long. The CDR3 DNA is TGTGCCAGCAGTTACGGGAGGGGGGCGCATACCGGGGAGCTGTTTTTT. It translates to CASSYGRGAHTGELFF.

The genes are TRBV19 and TRBJ2-5, with TRBD1 matching over 11 bases. J lost 7 bases, V lost 3 bases, and 4 bases had no gene match. CDR1 is LNHDA and CDR2 is SQIVND in the germline V gene (reference sequence). The CDR3 length is 14 residues. The CDR3 nucleotides read TGTGCCAGTAGTATCACCGGGACAGGGGGGACCCAGTACTTC. This sequence encodes CASSITGTGGTQYF.

The gene calls are TRBV19 and TRBJ2-7; D perhaps matches TRBD2 (5 bases). V lost 5 bases to trimming and J lost 2 bases, with 16 bases between them. This CDR3 has 15 residues. Germline lookup yields CDR1 LNHDA and CDR2 SQIVND (reference sequence). CDR3 loop: CASSLGWAGAYEQYF. The CDR3 bases are TGTGCCAGTAGTCTAGGATGGGCGGGCGCCTACGAGCAGTACTTC.

This chain joins TRBV10-2 and TRBJ2-2, with D possibly being TRBD1 (5 bases). V lost 2 bases, J lost 2 bases, and 6 bases lay in between. The CDR3 is made up of 14 amino acids. CDR1 WSHSY and CDR2 SAAADI come from the germline V gene. The CDR3: CASSEQGNTGELFF. The DNA of the CDR3 is TGCGCCAGCAGTGAGCAGGGAAACACCGGGGAGCTGTTTTTT.

The chain employs TRBV6-1 and TRBJ1-2; tentatively, D is TRBD1 (5 bases). The germline V and J ends were trimmed by 6 bases and 8 bases, with 22 bases remaining between them. Germline lookup yields CDR1 MNHNS and CDR2 SASEGT. This CDR3 is 15 amino acids long. The CDR3 here is CASSAAGEGARGYTF. The CDR3 DNA reads as TGTGCCAGCAGCGCCGCGGGAGAAGGGGCACGAGGCTACACCTTC.

The V and J genes are TRBV29-1 and TRBJ1-5; 8 nucleotides line up with TRBD1. Germline CDR1 is SQVTM and CDR2 is ANQGSEA. CDR3 size: 13 residues. Trimming cost V 5 bases and J 1 base; bases outside gene matches: 1. CDR3 residues: CSVWTGSNQPQHF. Written as DNA, the CDR3 is TGCAGCGTTTGGACAGGGAGCAATCAGCCCCAGCATTTT.

The chain joins TRBV7-6 to TRBJ1-1, with a possible D match to TRBD1 (5 bases). Between the trimmed V and J ends, which lost 2 bases and 1 base, there was a span of 23 bases. Per the germline V gene, CDR1 is SGHVS and CDR2 is FNYEAQ. The CDR3 is 19 amino acids. CDR3 nucleotides: TGTGCCAGCAGCTTAAGAGTCGTAGGCGGGGCGGGGGGGAACACTGAAGCTTTCTTT. Translated: CASSLRVVGGAGGNTEAFF.

V and J are TRBV5-1 and TRBJ1-1, with unresolved D. CDR1 is SGHRS and CDR2 is YFSETQ in the germline V gene. V shed 1 base and J shed 4 bases, with 11 bases lying between them. The CDR3 spans 14 residues. CDR3 loop: CASSLTASITEAFF. The CDR3 DNA follows: TGCGCCAGCAGCTTGACAGCCTCGATCACTGAAGCTTTCTTT.

V usage is TRBV5-5 and J usage is TRBJ1-5; TRBD1 aligns across 7 bases. Unmatched junction bases numbered 7, after V lost 3 bases and J lost 4 bases. The CDR3 loop spans 15 amino acids. CDR1 is SGHKS, CDR2 YYEKEE, per germline (reference sequence). The CDR3 DNA reads as TGTGCCAGCAGCTCCCGGGGACAGAGTAATCAGCCCCAGCATTTT. Residues: CASSSRGQSNQPQHF.

The chain couples TRBV2 to TRBJ2-2, with 7 bases fitting TRBD2. The V gene's germline CDR1 is SNHLY and CDR2 FYNNEI. With V trimmed by 1 base and J by 3 bases, 5 bases remained unmatched. There are 16 residues in the CDR3. The CDR3 loop is CASSEEAGRYTGELFF. CDR3 sequence (DNA): TGTGCCAGCAGTGAAGAAGCGGGGCGGTACACCGGGGAGCTGTTTTTT.

V gene TRBV7-8 combines with J gene TRBJ1-2; D is uncertain. CDR3 length equals 14 residues. Germline V gene sequence: CDR1 SGHVS, CDR2 FQNEAQ. The V end was cut by 5 bases, the J end by 4 bases, with 14 bases between. CDR3 protein: CASSKGGGPYGYTF. CDR3 sequence (DNA): TGTGCCAGCAGCAAGGGTGGAGGGCCCTATGGCTACACCTTC.

This chain joins TRBV7-7 and TRBJ2-2; TRBD2 aligns across 13 bases. Germline V CDR1 and CDR2: SSHAT, FNYEAQ (reference sequence). The CDR3 length is 17 residues. Losses at the gene ends were 5 bases for V and 4 bases for J; bases not matched to a gene: 7. This CDR3 is CASSPRTSGSVTGELFF. The CDR3 nucleotides are TGTGCCAGCAGCCCTCGGACTAGCGGGAGTGTCACCGGGGAGCTGTTTTTT. Complete variable domain (other parts from reference TRBV7-7 and TRBJ2-2): GAGVSQSPRYKVTKRGQDVTLRCDPISSHATLYWYQQALGQGPEFLTYFNYEAQPDKSGLPSDRFSAERPEGSISTLTIQRTEQRDSAMYRCASSPRTSGSVTGELFFGEGSRLTVL.

The V gene is TRBV5-1, the J gene TRBJ1-1, with D uncertain. This CDR3 contains 15 residues. Trimming removed 4 bases from V and 0 bases from J, with 13 bases in between. The germline CDR1 and CDR2 sequences are SGHRS and YFSETQ. CDR3 sequence reads: CASSPGGRLNTEAFF. The DNA of the CDR3 is TGCGCCAGCAGCCCCGGAGGGAGGCTGAACACTGAAGCTTTCTTT. The entire variable domain, with the rest obtained from reference TRBV5-1 and TRBJ1-1, is as follows: KAGVTQTPRYLIKTRGQQVTLSCSPISGHRSVSWYQQTPGQGLQFLFEYFSETQRNKGNFPGRFSGRQFSNSRSEMNVSTLELGDSALYLCASSPGGRLNTEAFFGQGTRLTVV.

The J gene is TRBJ1-5, the V gene TRBV27; D unclear. Germline CDR1 MNHEY, CDR2 SMNVEV (reference sequence). CDR3 length: 17 amino acids. V was shortened by 0 bases and J by 7 bases, with 19 bases between the two germline ends. The CDR3 region has the DNA TGTGCCAGCAGTTTATCCGGCAGGCCAAGTAGGATGCAGCCCCAGCATTTT. Translation gives CASSLSGRPSRMQPQHF.

The gene calls are TRBV5-1 and TRBJ2-2, with D perhaps TRBD2 (5 bases). Trimming cost V 1 base and J 1 base, with 14 bases left between them. The germline CDR1 and CDR2 sequences are SGHRS and YFSETQ. The CDR3 loop spans 17 amino acids. The DNA of the CDR3 is TGCGCCAGCAGCTTGACTATTCGTGGAGGGAACACCGGGGAGCTGTTTTTT. This translates into CASSLTIRGGNTGELFF.

The chain combines TRBV5-6 with TRBJ1-2; D may be TRBD1 (5 bases). The CDR3 covers 16 residues. From germline, CDR1 is SGHDT and CDR2 YYEEEE. The ends were cut back, 0 bases at V and 5 bases at J, with 17 bases in the middle. CDR3: CASSLGWQGFGYGYTF. The CDR3, as DNA: TGTGCCAGCAGCTTGGGCTGGCAGGGATTTGGATATGGCTACACCTTC.

The rearrangement links TRBV6-5 to TRBJ1-2; D is perhaps TRBD1 (6 bases). V lost 0 bases and J 8 bases, leaving 16 bases between the germline ends. This CDR3 has 15 residues. Germline CDR1 MNHEY, CDR2 SVGAGI. CDR3 coding DNA: TGTGCCAGCAGTTACTCGGTCCCGGGACATCAGGGCTACACCTTC. It specifies CASSYSVPGHQGYTF.

The V call is TRBV5-1, the J call TRBJ2-7, with 13 bases that match TRBD2. CDR3 length equals 15 residues. Germline assignment: CDR1 SGHRS and CDR2 YFSETQ. J was trimmed by 2 bases and V by 3 bases; bases with no gene match: 2. The chain's CDR3 is CASSSGLAGTYEQYF. DNA for the CDR3: TGCGCCAGCAGCTCGGGACTAGCGGGAACCTACGAGCAGTACTTC.